This is a list of T cell receptor beta chains from one sample in a study of technical replicates of blood from a handful of donors. Using immunoSEQ multiplex PCR, the repertoire was profiled, and TCRdb retains in-frame clones only, with some absent. The sample has more than 75,000 clones; around 96% are singletons. Sequencing was done on a sample of T cells isolated from PBMCs. The receptors shown here come from a human donor in good health. The CDR3 runs from the conserved cysteine through the conserved F or W. The D gene is left open where the match is weak. Expanded clones get a size class; other rows say once, few or many, or leave the size out.

cdr3_nt	cdr3_aa	v_call	d_call	j_call	clone_size
TGTGCCATCGACAGAGTGGAGACCCAGTACTTC	CAIDRVETQYF	TRBV2	.	TRBJ2-5	once
TGTGCCAGCGCCCGGACTGAAACCTACGAGCAGTACTTC	CASARTETYEQYF	TRBV25-1	.	TRBJ2-7	.
TGCAGCGTTGATCGGGGAAACTATGGCTACACCTTC	CSVDRGNYGYTF	TRBV29-1	.	TRBJ1-2	.
TGTGCCAGCAGCTCCGGGACTAGCATGCATGAGCAGTTCTTC	CASSSGTSMHEQFF	TRBV7-6	TRBD2	TRBJ2-1	.
TGTGCCAGCAGCAAAAGGGCGGGAAGTTACAATGAGCAGTTCTTC	CASSKRAGSYNEQFF	TRBV7-3	.	TRBJ2-1	.
TGTGCCAGCAGCAGTAGCGGGTCGAGCTCCTACAATGAGCAGTTCTTC	CASSSSGSSSYNEQFF	TRBV27	TRBD2	TRBJ2-1	.
TGTGCCAGCAGCTTAGTGACTAGCGGGACTGAGACCCAGTACTTC	CASSLVTSGTETQYF	TRBV7-6	TRBD2	TRBJ2-5	.
TGTGCCACCAGCAGAGATCTTTTGGGCCACGAGCAGTACTTC	CATSRDLLGHEQYF	TRBV15	.	TRBJ2-7	.
TGCGCCAGCAGCGTTACCCGGGACACTGATCTTGTGAACACTGAAGCTTTCTTT	CASSVTRDTDLVNTEAFF	TRBV4-3	.	TRBJ1-1	.
TGTGCCAGCAGCCCTCTCCAGGGGACCTATGGCTACACCTTC	CASSPLQGTYGYTF	TRBV2	.	TRBJ1-2	.
TGCAGCGGGTTCTTGACGGGGAACTATGGCTACACCTTC	CSGFLTGNYGYTF	TRBV29-1	.	TRBJ1-2	.
TGTGCCAGCAGCTTAACTAGCGGAGCGAGCACAGATACGCAGTATTTT	CASSLTSGASTDTQYF	TRBV7-2	TRBD2	TRBJ2-3	.
TGTGCCAGCAGCTTGGGGGGAGGTAACTCCCCTCAAGGGCAGTTCTTC	CASSLGGGNSPQGQFF	TRBV7-2	.	TRBJ2-1	once